These 13 T cell receptor beta chains were all obtained from the same sample, sequenced in a study of cytomegalovirus exposure and HLA in healthy donors. Amplification used 60 Vbeta primers and 13 Jbeta primers. Using immunoSEQ multiplex PCR, the repertoire was profiled, and TCRdb retains in-frame clones only, with some absent. Among around 200,000 clones listed, more than 75% were seen once. The sequencing input was PBMCs. The receptors derive from a woman in her forties in good health and CMV-seronegative.

The gene calls are TRBV20-1 and TRBJ1-2; D unclear. With 8 bases removed from V and 7 bases from J, the gap between germline ends came to 14 bases. Germline lookup yields CDR1 DFQATT and CDR2 SNEGSKA (reference sequence). The CDR3 spans 11 residues. The CDR3, as DNA: TGCAGTCCCGGAGGAAAGGGTGGCTACACCTTC. Encoded protein: CSPGGKGGYTF.

The V call is TRBV27, the J call TRBJ2-5, with no clear D. Germline assignment: CDR1 MNHEY and CDR2 SMNVEV (reference sequence). The V and J ends lost 5 bases and 0 bases respectively, with 4 bases between them. The CDR3 extends over 12 amino acids. The CDR3 DNA follows: TGTGCCAGCAGTGACTACCAAGAGACCCAGTACTTC. Translating gives CASSDYQETQYF.

CDR3 loop: CASSLASPYEQYF. The CDR3 nucleotides read TGTGCCAGCAGCTTGGCCAGTCCCTACGAGCAGTACTTC. The chain links TRBV11-2 to TRBJ2-7, with D hard to call. Per the germline V gene, CDR1 is SGHAT and CDR2 is FQNNGV. The CDR3 runs to 13 residues. Trimming shortened V by 3 bases and J by 2 bases, and 8 bases separated the two germline ends.

This sequence joins TRBV28 and TRBJ2-3; TRBD2 agrees at 7 bases. Trimming cost V 5 bases and J 0 bases; bases outside gene matches: 8. Germline values: CDR1 MDHEN, CDR2 SYDVKM. The CDR3 length is 16 residues. CDR3 protein: CASSLWRETSTDTQYF. CDR3 bases: TGTGCCAGCAGTCTCTGGCGGGAGACTAGCACAGATACGCAGTATTTT.

This clone was seen just once. The CDR3 region has the DNA TGTGCCAGCACCCTGTGGGCTAGCGGGAGCACAGATACGCAGTATTTT. Residues: CASTLWASGSTDTQYF. V is TRBV13 and J is TRBJ2-3; TRBD2 agrees at 8 bases. The CDR3 length is 16 residues. Germline CDR1 and CDR2: PRHDT and FYEKMQ (reference sequence). Trimming cost V 7 bases and J 0 bases; bases outside gene matches: 9.

This clone was recorded a few times. This chain links TRBV5-8 with TRBJ1-1; D is uncertain. This CDR3 contains 16 residues. From germline, CDR1 is SGHTS and CDR2 YDEGEE. Trimming stripped 1 base from V and 1 base from J, with 14 bases between. The CDR3 reads CASSLFRGMRNTEAFF. CDR3 sequence (DNA): TGTGCCAGCAGCTTGTTCCGGGGAATGAGGAACACTGAAGCTTTCTTT.

The chain carries TRBV25-1 and TRBJ2-1; the D gene is possibly TRBD1 (6 bases). CDR3 size: 15 residues. Trimming stripped 3 bases from V and 3 bases from J, with 12 bases between. Germline CDR1 MGHDK, CDR2 SYGVNS. CDR3 sequence reads: CASSEDSGHYNEQFF. In DNA form, the CDR3 reads TGTGCCAGCAGTGAGGACAGCGGTCACTACAATGAGCAGTTCTTC.

This clone has just a few counts. The rearrangement uses TRBV7-3 and TRBJ2-2, with D hard to call. V lost 5 bases, J lost 0 bases, and 7 bases lay in between. CDR3 length: 14 residues. Germline CDR1 and CDR2: SGHTA and FQGTGA. CDR3 protein: CASSEQTNTGELFF. CDR3 DNA sequence: TGTGCCAGCAGCGAACAAACGAACACCGGGGAGCTGTTTTTT.

The chain is built from TRBV7-2 and TRBJ2-7, with TRBD2 matching 9 bases. The CDR3 length is 13 residues. Trimming took 5 bases from V and 4 from J; bases not matched to a gene: 3. In germline, CDR1 is SGHTA, CDR2 FQGNSA. The CDR3 sequence is CASSGLAGYEQYF. The CDR3 nucleotides read TGTGCCAGCAGCGGCCTAGCGGGATACGAGCAGTACTTC. The complete variable domain, with remaining parts taken from reference TRBV7-2 and TRBJ2-7, reads GAGVSQSPSNKVTEKGKDVELRCDPISGHTALYWYRQSLGQGLEFLIYFQGNSAPDKSGLPSDRFSAERTGGSVSTLTIQRTQQEDSAVYLCASSGLAGYEQYFGPGTRLTVT.

V and J are TRBV28 and TRBJ2-2; TRBD1 agrees at 7 bases. Looked up from germline, CDR1 is MDHEN and CDR2 is SYDVKM. The CDR3 runs 15 residues. Trimming cost V 7 bases and J 2 bases; bases outside gene matches: 7. The CDR3 DNA follows: TGTGCCAGCAAATTGGGACAGTCAAACACCGGGGAGCTGTTTTTT. It translates to CASKLGQSNTGELFF.

This chain joins TRBV27 and TRBJ1-3; 7 bases are shared with TRBD1. The CDR3 spans 15 residues. Per the germline V gene, CDR1 is MNHEY and CDR2 is SMNVEV (reference sequence). Trimming cost V 6 bases and J 2 bases; bases outside gene matches: 7. The CDR3 loop is CASRNTGTAGNTIYF. The DNA of the CDR3 is TGTGCCAGCAGGAATACAGGGACAGCTGGAAACACCATATATTTT.

This chain uses TRBV6-4 with TRBJ2-5; 15 bases are a match to TRBD2. Germline V gene lookup returns CDR1 MRHNA and CDR2 SNTAGT. The CDR3 spans 18 residues. V shed 2 bases, J shed 5 bases, and the junction held 9 bases outside the gene matches. CDR3 residues: CASSDPRTSGRARETQYF. The CDR3 coding sequence is TGTGCCAGCAGTGACCCCCGGACTAGCGGGAGGGCCAGGGAGACCCAGTACTTC.

This rearrangement joins TRBV30 to TRBJ2-5; TRBD1 matches 9 bases. Judging by the DNA end, TRBJ2-7 fits better; the J call may be wrong. Germline V lookup: CDR1 GTSNPN, CDR2 SVGIG (reference sequence). CDR3 length: 15 amino acids. DNA of the CDR3: TGTGCCTGGAGTGTAGGGGGGACAGGGAACCACGAGCAGTACTTC. Encoded protein: CAWSVGGTGNHEQYF.